This passage covers 30 T cell receptor beta chains from one sample sequenced in a study of blood T cell repertoires in COVID-19. Assay used: immunoSEQ multiplex PCR; TCRdb lists only in-frame clones, some missing. The data show 350,000 to 450,000 clones, with 89% seen just once and 1.5% to 1.7% held by the top ten. Sequencing input: peripheral blood. Receptors were obtained from a woman in her 40s with COVID-19, enrolled during active disease.

This chain connects TRBV28 to TRBJ1-1; possibly TRBD1 for D (6 bases). Germline CDR1 and CDR2: MDHEN and SYDVKM. With 6 bases removed from V and 1 base from J, the gap between germline ends came to 9 bases. The CDR3 contains 13 residues. CDR3 loop: CASRGQPNTEAFF. The CDR3 DNA follows: TGTGCCAGCAGGGGACAACCGAACACTGAAGCTTTCTTT.

The rearrangement uses TRBV7-8 and TRBJ2-7; 8 nucleotides align to TRBD1. Trimming removed 0 bases from V and 3 bases from J; junction bases left unmatched: 10. Germline CDR1 SGHVS, CDR2 FQNEAQ. The CDR3 covers 17 residues. In DNA, the CDR3 is TGTGCCAGCAGCTTAGCTGTAATCCCGGGACAGGACTACGAGCAGTACTTC. It is translated as CASSLAVIPGQDYEQYF.

The V gene is TRBV3-1 (or the pseudogene TRBV3-2), the J gene TRBJ2-1; TRBD1 matches at 7 bases. The length of the CDR3 is 12 residues. Trimming took 4 bases from V and 8 from J; bases not matched to a gene: 2. Per the germline V gene, CDR1 is LGHDT and CDR2 is YNNKEL (reference sequence). CDR3 DNA: TGTGCCAGCAGCCTCCAGGGGGATGAGCAGTTCTTC. The encoded protein is CASSLQGDEQFF.

The CDR3 region has the DNA TGCGCCAGCGCCCTGGGACAGGGCCACACAGATACGCAGTATTTT. Translating it yields CASALGQGHTDTQYF. The V and J genes are TRBV5-1 and TRBJ2-3; 9 bases map to TRBD1. After removal of 7 bases from V and 2 bases from J, the junction contained 8 bases not matched to a gene. The length of the CDR3 is 15 residues. The germline CDR1 and CDR2 sequences are SGHRS and YFSETQ.

V usage is TRBV5-3 and J usage is TRBJ1-6; perhaps TRBD1 as D (5 bases). TRBV5-3 is designated an ORF whose function remains uncertain. V lost 3 bases and J 2 bases, leaving 24 bases between the germline ends. CDR3 length: 20 residues. CDR3 amino acids: CARSSLGWRDLRAYNSPLHF. The CDR3, as DNA: TGTGCCAGAAGCTCTCTGGGGTGGCGGGACCTCCGAGCCTATAATTCACCCCTCCACTTT.

J is TRBJ2-5 and V is TRBV7-2; no clear D. Trimming took 1 base from V and 4 from J, leaving 7 bases between them. Germline CDR1 SGHTA, CDR2 FQGNSA. This CDR3 has 13 residues. The CDR3 DNA reads TGTGCCAGCAGCTTAGAACGGAGAGAGACCCAGTACTTC. Translation gives CASSLERRETQYF.

In this sample, this clone turned up a few times. The sample holds other DNA sequences that translate to the same CDR3. The chain couples TRBV7-9 to TRBJ1-2; D not resolved. CDR3 length: 12 residues. Looked up from germline, CDR1 is SEHNR and CDR2 is FQNEAQ (reference sequence). The germline V and J ends were trimmed by 2 bases and 3 bases, with 4 bases remaining between them. CDR3 sequence: CASSLTDYGYTF. The DNA for the CDR3 is TGTGCCAGCAGCTTAACGGACTATGGCTACACCTTC.

The chain carries TRBV14 and TRBJ1-6; tentative D call: TRBD1 (5 bases). V gave up 0 bases and J gave up 9 bases, with 15 bases separating them. The CDR3 is made up of 16 amino acids. CDR1 SGHDN and CDR2 FVKESK come from the germline V gene. The CDR3 region has the DNA TGTGCCAGCAGCCAAGATCTTCCCAGGGTTGGTTCACCCCTCCACTTT. It yields the protein CASSQDLPRVGSPLHF.

Comments on this clone: This sample also contains other DNA sequences that code for the same CDR3. This sequence joins TRBV19 and TRBJ1-5, with D tentatively TRBD1 (5 bases). Germline V lookup: CDR1 LNHDA, CDR2 SQIVND (reference sequence). The length of the CDR3 is 13 residues. Deletions cut 0 bases from V and 6 bases from J, with 6 bases between. DNA of the CDR3: TGTGCCAGTAGTATAGATAGGGGTCAGCCCCAGCATTTT. It codes for CASSIDRGQPQHF.

This rearrangement joins TRBV30 to TRBJ1-2; D is ambiguous. Trimming took off 3 bases at V and 2 bases at J, with 7 bases between the two ends. Germline CDR1 and CDR2: GTSNPN and SVGIG (reference sequence). The CDR3 covers 12 residues. The CDR3 sequence: CAWRQLNYGYTF. CDR3 nucleotide sequence: TGTGCCTGGAGGCAGTTGAACTATGGCTACACCTTC.

The chain joins TRBV28 to TRBJ2-7; 7 positions agree with TRBD2. The germline CDR1 and CDR2 sequences are MDHEN and SYDVKM. V gave up 1 base and J gave up 6 bases; unmatched junction bases: 9. The CDR3 length is 15 residues. CDR3 loop: CASSLSSGHGGEQYF. CDR3 coding DNA: TGTGCCAGCAGTTTATCTAGCGGCCATGGGGGCGAGCAGTACTTC. Combining the CDR3 with reference TRBV28 and TRBJ2-7 gives the whole variable domain DVKVTQSSRYLVKRTGEKVFLECVQDMDHENMFWYRQDPGLGLRLIYFSYDVKMKEKGDIPEGYSVSREKKERFSLILESASTNQTSMYLCASSLSSGHGGEQYFGPGTRLTVT.

The gene calls are TRBV28 and TRBJ2-2; D is unclear. Germline CDR1 reads MDHEN; CDR2 reads SYDVKM. Trimming cost V 6 bases and J 0 bases, with 8 bases left between them. This CDR3 is built from 14 residues. In DNA, the CDR3 is TGTGCCAGCAGGGAAGCGCCGAACACCGGGGAGCTGTTTTTT. Its protein product is CASREAPNTGELFF.

The rearrangement uses TRBV28 and TRBJ1-1, with 8 bases identical to TRBD1. Germline V lookup: CDR1 MDHEN, CDR2 SYDVKM. The trim removed 3 bases at V and 5 bases at J, leaving 5 bases unmatched. This CDR3 is 14 amino acids long. The CDR3 here is CASSLDRVVTEAFF. CDR3 coding DNA: TGTGCCAGCAGTTTGGACAGGGTGGTTACTGAAGCTTTCTTT.

The chain is built from TRBV7-8 and TRBJ1-1, with D hard to call. This CDR3 contains 14 residues. Germline V lookup: CDR1 SGHVS, CDR2 FQNEAQ. Trimming removed 3 bases at V and 1 base at J, with 9 bases between. The CDR3 DNA is TGTGCCAGCAGCTTTCAAACACCGAACACTGAAGCTTTCTTT. Its translation: CASSFQTPNTEAFF.

The chain uses TRBV5-6 and TRBJ1-4; TRBD1 is a possible D gene (5 bases). This CDR3 has 17 amino acids. CDR1 and CDR2 from the germline V gene are SGHDT and YYEEEE. The V gene lost 0 bases and the J gene lost 5 bases, with 17 bases spanning the gap. CDR3 sequence: CASSLGGGSRTNEKLFF. As DNA, the CDR3 is TGTGCCAGCAGCTTGGGGGGGGGTTCGAGGACCAATGAAAAACTGTTTTTT.

The chain carries TRBV7-2 and TRBJ1-1, with TRBD1 matching over 7 bases. CDR1 and CDR2 (germline): SGHTA, FQGNSA. V shed 3 bases, J shed 8 bases, and the junction held 9 bases outside the gene matches. This CDR3 spans 14 amino acids. The CDR3 DNA reads as TGTGCCAGCAGCTTGCAGAGGGGGCTCGGGGAAGCTTTCTTT. Translating it yields CASSLQRGLGEAFF.

In its sample, this clone was seen once. The CDR3, as DNA: TGTGCCATCAGCCGGGACTTTTTGCCCTACAATGAGCAGTTCTTC. This encodes CAISRDFLPYNEQFF. This chain links TRBV10-3 with TRBJ2-1, with D perhaps TRBD2 (6 bases). The CDR3 totals 15 residues. Trimming left V 6 bases short and J 2 bases short, with 14 bases between. The germline gives CDR1 ENHRY, CDR2 SYGVKD.

The V call is TRBV30, the J call TRBJ1-4; D is possibly TRBD1 (6 bases). The V and J ends lost 0 bases and 8 bases respectively, with 13 bases between them. Germline values: CDR1 GTSNPN, CDR2 SVGIG (reference sequence). The length of the CDR3 is 14 residues. CDR3 nucleotide sequence: TGTGCCTGGAGTGTACAACAGGGAGGGGAAAAACTGTTTTTT. Translation: CAWSVQQGGEKLFF.

The chain links TRBV4-3 to TRBJ1-1, with D perhaps TRBD1 (6 bases). V lost 4 bases, J lost 0 bases, and 9 bases lay in between. Per the germline V gene, CDR1 is LGHNA and CDR2 is YSLEER. This CDR3 has 14 residues. The CDR3 sequence: CASSLQGVNTEAFF. In DNA form, the CDR3 reads TGCGCCAGCAGCCTACAGGGTGTGAACACTGAAGCTTTCTTT.

The rearrangement joins TRBV5-4 to TRBJ2-5, with 7 bases identical to TRBD2. The CDR3 runs 15 residues. Germline loops: CDR1 SGHNT, CDR2 YYREEE (reference sequence). V lost 1 base, J lost 5 bases, and 8 bases stayed unmatched. For the CDR3, the DNA is TGTGCCAGCAGCTTGATCCGCGGGGGTGGGGAGACCCAGTACTTC. Its protein is CASSLIRGGGETQYF.

The chain combines TRBV27 with TRBJ2-7; perhaps TRBD2 as D (5 bases). CDR1 MNHEY and CDR2 SMNVEV come from the germline V gene (reference sequence). The V and J ends lost 4 bases and 1 base respectively, with 14 bases between them. The CDR3 covers 15 residues. The CDR3 spells CASSSRVVGSYEQYF. As DNA, the CDR3 is TGTGCCAGCAGTTCGAGGGTAGTAGGGTCCTACGAGCAGTACTTC.

V is TRBV5-4 and J is TRBJ2-2; tentatively, D is TRBD1 (6 bases). The germline gives CDR1 SGHNT, CDR2 YYREEE (reference sequence). Trimming removed 0 bases at V and 5 bases at J, with 11 bases between. The CDR3 spans 15 residues. CDR3 region: CASSLERGWTGELFF. The CDR3 DNA sequence: TGTGCCAGCAGCTTGGAGAGGGGGTGGACCGGGGAGCTGTTTTTT.

This chain links TRBV6-6 with TRBJ1-1; 8 bases line up with TRBD1. V was pared by 6 bases and J by 0 bases, with 3 bases of the junction left unmatched. This CDR3 has 14 amino acids. Per germline, CDR1 MNHNY and CDR2 SVGAGI (reference sequence). CDR3 region: CASRTGGVNTEAFF. CDR3 nucleotides: TGTGCCAGCAGAACAGGGGGGGTGAACACTGAAGCTTTCTTT.

The chain uses TRBV12-5 and TRBJ2-3; 7 bases fit TRBD2. The V gene's germline CDR1 is LGHNT and CDR2 FRNRAP. Trimming cost V 6 bases and J 4 bases; bases outside gene matches: 4. The CDR3 extends over 13 amino acids. The CDR3 DNA is TGTGCTAGTGGGGCCGCGGGGGCAGATACGCAGTATTTT. As protein: CASGAAGADTQYF. Variable domain in full (rest from reference TRBV12-5 and TRBJ2-3): DARVTQTPRHKVTEMGQEVTMRCQPILGHNTVFWYRQTMMQGLELLAYFRNRAPLDDSGMPKDRFSAEMPDATLATLKIQPSEPRDSAVYFCASGAAGADTQYFGPGTRLTVL.

The chain uses TRBV28 and TRBJ1-5; possibly TRBD1 for D (6 bases). CDR1 is MDHEN and CDR2 is SYDVKM in the germline V gene. The CDR3 runs to 16 residues. Deletions cut 2 bases from V and 8 bases from J, with 19 bases between. This CDR3 reads CASSLGGQSVRKPQHF. The CDR3 bases are TGTGCCAGCAGTTTAGGAGGACAGTCTGTAAGGAAGCCCCAGCATTTT.

The rearrangement uses TRBV6-5 and TRBJ2-1, with TRBD1 matching over 9 bases. The CDR3 runs 14 residues. V lost 4 bases to trimming and J lost 6 bases; unmatched junction nucleotides: 4. The germline gives CDR1 MNHEY, CDR2 SVGAGI. CDR3 loop: CASSSQGQGNEQFF. The CDR3 region has the DNA TGTGCCAGCAGTTCCCAGGGACAGGGCAATGAGCAGTTCTTC.

J is TRBJ1-3 and V is TRBV28; D not resolved. The CDR3 sequence is 14 residues long. Germline V lookup: CDR1 MDHEN, CDR2 SYDVKM. Trimming shortened V by 5 bases and J by 0 bases, and 8 bases separated the two germline ends. The CDR3 DNA follows: TGTGCCAGCAGTGTGAGGAGCTCTGGAAACACCATATATTTT. Its protein product is CASSVRSSGNTIYF.

V and J are TRBV28 and TRBJ1-3, with 9 nucleotides matching TRBD1. Trimming cost V 8 bases and J 3 bases; bases outside gene matches: 8. The CDR3 is 15 amino acids. Per germline, CDR1 MDHEN and CDR2 SYDVKM. The CDR3 sequence: CASATGTGSGNTIYF. CDR3 sequence (DNA): TGTGCCAGCGCAACCGGGACAGGGAGTGGAAACACCATATATTTT.

The count of this clone is one. The chain recombines TRBV7-3 with TRBJ2-2, with TRBD1 matching 9 bases. The V and J ends lost 8 bases and 5 bases, in that order; junction bases with no gene match: 6. The CDR3 covers 14 residues. Germline values: CDR1 SGHTA, CDR2 FQGTGA. The CDR3 bases are TGTGCCAGCCGGGACAGGGTAGATACCGGGGAGCTGTTTTTT. Translating it yields CASRDRVDTGELFF. The complete variable domain, with remaining parts taken from reference TRBV7-3 and TRBJ2-2, reads GAGVSQTPSNKVTEKGKYVELRCDPISGHTALYWYRQSLGQGPEFLIYFQGTGAADDSGLPNDRFFAVRPEGSVSTLKIQRTERGDSAVYLCASRDRVDTGELFFGEGSRLTVL.

This chain links TRBV15 with TRBJ2-2; D is possibly TRBD2 (6 bases). Trimming shortened V by 1 base and J by 1 base, and 10 bases separated the two germline ends. From germline, CDR1 is LNHNV and CDR2 YYDKDF (reference sequence). The CDR3 loop spans 16 amino acids. In DNA, the CDR3 is TGTGCCACCAGCAGAGTACTAGCCCAGAACACCGGGGAGCTGTTTTTT. Protein: CATSRVLAQNTGELFF.